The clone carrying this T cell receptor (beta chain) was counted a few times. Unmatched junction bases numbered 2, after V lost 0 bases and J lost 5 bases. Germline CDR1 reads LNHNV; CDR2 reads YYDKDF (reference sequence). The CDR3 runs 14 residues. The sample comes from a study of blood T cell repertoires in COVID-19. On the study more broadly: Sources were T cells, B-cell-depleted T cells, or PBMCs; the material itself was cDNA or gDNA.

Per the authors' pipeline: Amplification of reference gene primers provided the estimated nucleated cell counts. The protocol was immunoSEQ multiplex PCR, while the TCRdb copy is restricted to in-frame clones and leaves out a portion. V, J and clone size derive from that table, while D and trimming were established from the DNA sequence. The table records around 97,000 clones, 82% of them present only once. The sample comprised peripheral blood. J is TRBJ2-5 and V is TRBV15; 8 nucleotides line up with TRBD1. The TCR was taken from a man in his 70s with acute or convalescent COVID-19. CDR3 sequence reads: CATSRDRGRETQYF. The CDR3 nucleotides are TGTGCCACCAGCAGAGACAGGGGGCGTGAGACCCAGTACTTC.